These 27 T cell receptor beta chains came from one sample sequenced in a study of tumor-infiltrating lymphocytes in primary liver carcinoma. Starting from approximately 500 ng of total RNA, TCR beta cDNA was produced with a primer in the constant region. Slightly modified ARM-PCR served as the procedure for the TCR beta libraries. These libraries came from three rounds of nested multiplex PCR. Investigators reported that the first two PCR rounds, at 10 cycles each, used TRBV1-TRBV30 forward primers with a C-beta reverse primer. TCRdb itself ran the multiplex PCR reads through MiXCR, one entry per CDR3 protein. The table records approximately 330,000 distinct CDR3 sequences, almost 65% of them present only once. Germline DNA was extracted alongside blood RNA, which was obtained from unsorted whole blood. Sequenced input: peripheral blood. The receptors stem from a man aged 40-50 years with primary liver carcinoma and hepatitis B virus infection.

The chain employs TRBV7-8 and TRBJ2-3; maybe TRBD1 (5 bases). Looked up from germline, CDR1 is SGHVS and CDR2 is FQNEAQ. The CDR3 runs to 14 residues. V was shortened by 2 bases and J by 2 bases, with 8 bases between the two germline ends. CDR3 in amino acids: CASSLRQLTDTQYF. Here the CDR3 DNA reads TGTGCCAGCAGCTTAAGACAGCTCACAGATACGCAGTATTTT. Based on the CDR3 plus reference TRBV7-8 and TRBJ2-3, the full variable domain is GAGVSQSPRYKVAKRGQDVALRCDPISGHVSLFWYQQALGQGPEFLTYFQNEAQLDKSGLPSDRFFAERPEGSVSTLKIQRTQQEDSAVYLCASSLRQLTDTQYFGPGTRLTVL.

Worth noting for this clonotype: A read error may produce the germline difference seen at one junction end. The chain uses TRBV7-9 and TRBJ2-5; 10 bases align to TRBD2. This CDR3 spans 15 amino acids. Germline CDR1 and CDR2: SEHNR and FQNEAQ (reference sequence). The CDR3 coding sequence is TGTGCCAGCAGCCAGCTAGCGGGAGTCTTTGAGACCAAGTACTTC. This codes for CASSQLAGVFETKYF.

This clonotype was counted once. A much more abundant neighbour one base away suggests this may be a read error. The V and J genes are TRBV6-6 and TRBJ2-2; D remains unclear. Germline V CDR1 and CDR2: MNHNY, SVGAGI (reference sequence). The CDR3 is 14 residues long. The CDR3 DNA sequence: TGTGCCAGCAGTTTGCAGACGAACACCGCGGAGCTGTTTTTT. Its translation: CASSLQTNTAELFF.

The chain has TRBV5-6 and TRBJ1-5; D remains unclear. The V gene's germline CDR1 is SGHDT and CDR2 YYEEEE. Trimming pared 3 bases from V and 1 base from J, leaving 14 bases between. This CDR3 has 16 residues. The CDR3 spells CASSYGDWGSNQPQHF. CDR3 bases: TGTGCCAGCAGCTATGGGGATTGGGGAAGCAATCAGCCCCAGCATTTT.

Remarks on this clonotype: This may be a read error, as it is one base from a much larger clone. The conserved final phenylalanine or tryptophan is absent from the CDR3, which likely points to a read error. The chain joins TRBV12-3 or TRBV12-4 to TRBJ2-3, with a possible D match to TRBD1 (5 bases). CDR3 length equals 15 residues. V was pared by 1 base and J by 4 bases, with 12 bases between. The CDR3 nucleotides read TGTGCCAGCAGTTTAGGAGGTTGGGGCTCAGATACGCAGTATTTG. It specifies CASSLGGWGSDTQYL.

The chain has TRBV6-1 and TRBJ2-7; 7 bases agree with TRBD1. This CDR3 contains 15 residues. Germline lookup yields CDR1 MNHNS and CDR2 SASEGT. V lost 6 bases to trimming and J lost 0 bases; unmatched junction nucleotides: 8. The chain's CDR3 is CASRREQGSSYEQYF. The CDR3 bases are TGTGCCAGCAGAAGGGAACAGGGGAGCTCCTACGAGCAGTACTTC.

V and J are TRBV11-1 and TRBJ1-6; D gene ambiguous. The germline V gene has CDR1 SGHAT and CDR2 FQDESV (reference sequence). Trimming pared 3 bases from V and 11 bases from J, leaving 14 bases between. The CDR3 contains 14 residues. CDR3 in DNA: TGTGCCAGCAGCTTGTCGGTCAGTGCGCCACCCCTCCACTTT. As protein: CASSLSVSAPPLHF.

Comments on this clonotype: This may stem from a read error, because a much larger clone lies one nucleotide away. The CDR3 region has the DNA TGTGCCAGCAGCCCTAGGCAGGGAGGGACTGAAGTTTTCTTT. The encoded protein is CASSPRQGGTEVFF. The genes are TRBV7-8 and TRBJ1-1; D possibly corresponds to TRBD1 (5 bases). The CDR3 runs 14 residues. The germline CDR1 and CDR2 sequences are SGHVS and FQNEAQ. Full variable domain (missing parts from reference TRBV7-8 and TRBJ1-1): GAGVSQSPRYKVAKRGQDVALRCDPISGHVSLFWYQQALGQGPEFLTYFQNEAQLDKSGLPSDRFFAERPEGSVSTLKIQRTQQEDSAVYLCASSPRQGGTEVFFGQGTRLTVV.

On this clonotype itself: A much larger clonotype is one base distant, so this may be a read error. The chain has TRBV6-5 and TRBJ2-1, with 9 bases that match TRBD2. The CDR3 is 13 amino acids. V was clipped by 6 bases and J by 9 bases; unmatched bases: 6. Germline V CDR1 and CDR2: MNHEY, SVGAGI. The CDR3 DNA reads as TGTGCCAGCAGACTAGCGGGCGGAGGTGAGCAGTTCTTC. It yields the protein CASRLAGGGEQFF.

On this clonotype: This may come from a read error, since a much larger clone is one base off. The rearrangement uses TRBV12-3 or TRBV12-4 and TRBJ2-7; D gene uncertain. This CDR3 has 12 amino acids. CDR3 region: CASSLVAYVQYF. The CDR3 coding sequence is TGTGCCAGCAGTTTAGTTGCATACGTGCAGTACTTC.

Comment on this clonotype: Since a much larger clone is just one base distant, this may be a read error. The chain joins TRBV12-3 or TRBV12-4 to TRBJ1-1, with D possibly being TRBD1 (5 bases). The CDR3 extends over 15 amino acids. V lost 7 bases, J lost 7 bases, and 22 bases lay in between. The chain's CDR3 is CASIPGTGEQGEAFF. In DNA form, the CDR3 reads TGTGCCAGCATCCCCGGGACTGGTGAACAAGGTGAAGCTTTCTTT.

This clonotype was counted many times. The J gene is TRBJ1-5, the V gene TRBV4-1; TRBD1 matches at 9 bases. The CDR3 sequence is 16 residues long. The J segment lost 1 base and the V segment lost 1 base, leaving 2 bases of the junction unmatched. The germline V gene has CDR1 MGHRA and CDR2 YSYEKL. This CDR3 is CASSQVGTGSNQPQHF. Here the CDR3 DNA reads TGCGCCAGCAGCCAAGTGGGGACAGGGAGCAATCAGCCCCAGCATTTT.

The rearrangement links TRBV12-3 or TRBV12-4 to TRBJ2-1; a possible D gene is TRBD1 (6 bases). Trimming stripped 4 bases from V and 6 bases from J, with 16 bases between. This CDR3 comprises 15 residues. This CDR3 reads CASSSLQGWFNEQFF. CDR3 bases: TGTGCCAGCAGTTCCCTACAGGGATGGTTCAATGAGCAGTTCTTC.

As concerns this clonotype: At one end, the junction sequence differs from germline, possibly due to a read error. The J gene is TRBJ2-7, the V gene TRBV11-2, with TRBD1 as a possible D gene (5 bases). The germline V gene encodes CDR1 SGHAT and CDR2 FQNNGV. This CDR3 has 15 amino acids. The CDR3 protein is CTSSLSPDITYEQYF. In DNA, the CDR3 is TGTACCAGCAGCTTATCCCCGGACATCACCTACGAGCAGTACTTC.

About this clonotype itself: The conserved final phenylalanine or tryptophan is absent from the CDR3, which likely points to a read error. V gene TRBV5-4 combines with J gene TRBJ2-3, with D hard to call. The germline CDR1 and CDR2 sequences are SGHNT and YYREEE (reference sequence). The CDR3 sequence is 13 residues long. Deletions cut 2 bases from V and 3 bases from J, with 7 bases between. DNA for the CDR3: TGTGCCAGCAGCTTTCCCGGGACAGATACGCAGTATCTT. Translating gives CASSFPGTDTQYL.

This clonotype has only a few counts. The chain recombines TRBV4-1 with TRBJ2-1, with D maybe TRBD2 (5 bases). The germline gives CDR1 MGHRA, CDR2 YSYEKL. The CDR3 contains 16 residues. Trimming took 0 bases from V and 0 from J, leaving 9 bases between them. This chain's CDR3 is CASSQELGSSYNEQFF. Here the CDR3 DNA reads TGCGCCAGCAGCCAAGAGTTGGGGAGCTCCTACAATGAGCAGTTCTTC.

J is TRBJ2-3 and V is TRBV11-2; 7 bases agree with TRBD2. This CDR3 comprises 15 residues. CDR1 and CDR2 (germline): SGHAT, FQNNGV. The CDR3 sequence: CVNSLISGNTDTQYF. The DNA of the CDR3 is TGTGTCAACAGCTTAATCAGCGGGAACACAGATACGCAGTATTTT.

As for this clonotype: At one end the junction does not follow the germline gene, possibly because of a read error. V and J are TRBV13 and TRBJ1-2; TRBD1 aligns across 8 bases. Germline loops: CDR1 PRHDT, CDR2 FYEKMQ (reference sequence). This CDR3 contains 14 residues. CDR3 DNA: TGTGCCAGCAGCCTAGGACAGGGATGCTATGGCTACACCTTC. This translates into CASSLGQGCYGYTF. Full variable domain (rest looked up from reference TRBV13 and TRBJ1-2): AAGVIQSPRHLIKEKRETATLKCYPIPRHDTVYWYQQGPGQDPQFLISFYEKMQSDKGSIPDRFSAQQFSDYHSELNMSSLELGDSALYFCASSLGQGCYGYTFGSGTRLTVV.

As regards this clonotype: Given a much more abundant clone one base away, this may be a read error. The CDR3 protein is CASSQGGQGQEAQYF. CDR3 nucleotides: TGCGCCAGCAGCCAAGGGGGACAGGGTCAAGAGGCCCAGTACTTC. The chain combines TRBV4-1 with TRBJ2-5; 9 bases are a match to TRBD1. In germline, CDR1 is MGHRA, CDR2 YSYEKL. This CDR3 is built from 15 residues.

The sample holds many counts of this clonotype. The V gene is TRBV6-1, the J gene TRBJ1-1; a weak D match, TRBD1 (6 bases). V was pared by 7 bases and J by 6 bases, with 12 bases between. The CDR3 length is 12 residues. Germline loops: CDR1 MNHNS, CDR2 SASEGT. The DNA for the CDR3 is TGTGCCAGCACCGAGGACAGCCCTGAAGCTTTCTTT. This translates into CASTEDSPEAFF.

This clonotype was recorded once. A much bigger clone sits one base away, suggesting this may be a read error. This is likely a read error, given that the CDR3 carries no conserved phenylalanine or tryptophan at its end. The chain joins TRBV6-1 to TRBJ1-2; 10 nucleotides agree with TRBD1. Germline CDR1 and CDR2: MNHNS and SASEGT. V gave up 6 bases and J gave up 8 bases; unmatched junction bases: 15. This CDR3 region has 16 residues. The CDR3 here is CASREPGTGETLGYTL. The CDR3 DNA follows: TGTGCCAGCAGAGAGCCCGGGACAGGGGAAACTTTGGGCTACACCCTC.

Points on this clonotype: Compared with germline, one end of the junction differs, possibly owing to a read error. The chain combines TRBV12-3 or TRBV12-4 with TRBJ2-7; weak D call: TRBD2 (6 bases). This CDR3 is built from 15 residues. CDR3: CASSVYRDLLPEQYF. The CDR3 nucleotides read TGTGCCAGCAGTGTGTACCGGGACTTATTACCCGAGCAATACTTC.

This clonotype has ten or more counts. The gene calls are TRBV4-3 and TRBJ1-2; 9 bases are a match to TRBD1. Germline values: CDR1 LGHNA, CDR2 YSLEER. V lost 4 bases to trimming and J lost 5 bases; unmatched junction nucleotides: 17. This CDR3 has 18 residues. The CDR3 region is CASSRTGTGNSLGYGYTF. The CDR3 DNA reads as TGCGCCAGCAGCCGGACCGGGACAGGGAATTCCCTTGGTTATGGCTACACCTTC.

As concerns this clonotype: Since a much larger clone is just one base distant, this may be a read error. V is TRBV6-1 and J is TRBJ2-7; 9 positions match TRBD1. The CDR3 covers 16 residues. The germline CDR1 and CDR2 sequences are MNHNS and SASEGT. The V and J ends lost 1 base and 4 bases, in that order; junction bases with no gene match: 8. The CDR3 loop reads CASSEGQGQGSYEQYF. The CDR3 DNA follows: TGTGCCAGCAGTGAAGGTCAGGGACAGGGCTCGTACGAGCAGTACTTC.

The gene calls are TRBV5-1 and TRBJ2-1, with TRBD2 matching 9 bases. CDR1 is SGHRS and CDR2 is YFSETQ in the germline V gene. CDR3 length equals 16 residues. The V and J ends lost 0 bases and 5 bases, in that order; junction bases with no gene match: 6. This chain's CDR3 is CASSLVGLAGDNEQFF. In DNA, the CDR3 is TGCGCCAGCAGCTTGGTCGGTTTAGCGGGGGACAATGAGCAGTTCTTC.

The gene calls are TRBV28 and TRBJ2-5, with 7 bases that match TRBD2. The germline V gene encodes CDR1 MDHEN and CDR2 SYDVKM. The CDR3 runs 15 residues. J was trimmed by 7 bases and V by 5 bases; bases with no gene match: 13. The CDR3 nucleotides are TGTGCCAGCAGTGAGACTAGGGCGGGAGTTGGGACCCAGTACTTC. Its protein product is CASSETRAGVGTQYF. The variable domain in full, with the rest retrieved from reference TRBV28 and TRBJ2-5, is DVKVTQSSRYLVKRTGEKVFLECVQDMDHENMFWYRQDPGLGLRLIYFSYDVKMKEKGDIPEGYSVSREKKERFSLILESASTNQTSMYLCASSETRAGVGTQYFGPGTRLLVL.

For this clonotype: The CDR3 does not close with the conserved phenylalanine or tryptophan, likely indicating a read error. V and J are TRBV29-1 and TRBJ2-5; D might be TRBD1 (7 bases). The CDR3 length is 13 residues. Germline values: CDR1 SQVTM, CDR2 ANQGSEA. In DNA, the CDR3 is TGCAGTTGGCGGGACAGCAACCGAGAGACCCAGTACTTA. Its protein is CSWRDSNRETQYL.